A selection of T cell receptor beta chains follows, all from one sample in a study of T cell changes during pregnancy in multiple sclerosis. This table comes from immunoSEQ multiplex PCR, and its TCRdb copy is limited to in-frame clones, with some not included. The sample comprises about 40,000 clones, 75% to 95% of which are singletons, and 0.4% to 0.45% rests with the top ten. Sequencing was performed on CD4+ T cells from peripheral blood mononuclear cells, taken in the third trimester of pregnancy. These receptors originate from a female donor with multiple sclerosis, enrolled in a pregnancy study. CDR3s include the opening cysteine and the closing phenylalanine or tryptophan. The order of the fields is CDR3 length, clone size, V gene, D gene, J gene, CDR3 protein, CDR3 DNA. A D gene is named only where the DNA matches it firmly. The size entry is marked missing in some rows and otherwise reads once, few, many or a size class.

14	NA	TRBV10-3	NA	TRBJ1-3	CAISEALTGNTIYF	TGTGCCATCAGTGAAGCTTTAACTGGAAACACCATATATTTT
17	NA	TRBV4-1	TRBD2	TRBJ2-5	CASSQDGIAGLQETQYF	TGCGCCAGCAGCCAAGATGGTATAGCGGGGCTTCAAGAGACCCAGTACTTC
15	NA	TRBV6-6	NA	TRBJ2-7	CASSYMDSPSYEQYF	TGTGCCAGCAGTTACATGGACAGCCCCTCCTACGAGCAGTACTTC
18	NA	TRBV18	TRBD1	TRBJ1-1	CASSPPFRTGPANTEAFF	TGTGCCAGCTCACCACCGTTTAGGACAGGACCTGCGAACACTGAAGCTTTCTTT
13	once	TRBV10-3	TRBD1	TRBJ1-1	CAIRSGTATEAFF	TGTGCCATCAGGTCCGGGACAGCCACTGAAGCTTTCTTT
14	NA	TRBV10-1	TRBD2	TRBJ2-3	CASSTSGRTDTQYF	TGCGCCAGCAGTACGAGCGGGAGAACAGATACGCAGTATTTT
15	few	TRBV6-5	TRBD2	TRBJ2-1	CASREIAGGPGEQFF	TGTGCCAGCAGGGAGATAGCGGGAGGGCCTGGTGAGCAGTTCTTC
15	once	TRBV7-2	TRBD2	TRBJ2-3	CASSSIGLVSDTQYF	TGTGCCAGCAGCTCCATTGGACTAGTATCAGATACGCAGTATTTT
15	NA	TRBV7-2	NA	TRBJ2-2	CASSPAISNTGELFF	TGTGCCAGCAGCCCCGCTATATCAAACACCGGGGAGCTGTTTTTT
14	NA	TRBV30	TRBD2	TRBJ2-5	CAWRAAGAQETQYF	TGTGCCTGGAGGGCAGCGGGAGCCCAAGAGACCCAGTACTTC
17	NA	TRBV2	TRBD2	TRBJ2-7	CASRGGVMRGSSYEQYF	TGTGCCAGCAGGGGGGGGGTTATGCGCGGGAGCTCCTACGAGCAGTACTTC
15	NA	TRBV6-1	TRBD1	TRBJ2-5	CASTDRVGRWGTQYF	TGTGCCAGCACTGACAGGGTGGGCCGTTGGGGGACCCAGTACTTC
18	NA	TRBV5-8	TRBD1	TRBJ1-5	CASSSPGTGGGLRQPQHF	TGTGCCAGCAGCTCCCCCGGGACAGGGGGCGGATTGCGTCAGCCCCAGCATTTT
16	NA	TRBV10-2	NA	TRBJ2-7	CASSDSRAKISYEQYF	TGCGCCAGCAGTGATTCCAGGGCCAAGATAAGCTACGAGCAGTACTTC
15	NA	TRBV5-1	NA	TRBJ1-1	CASSVGHSSGSEAFF	TGCGCCAGCAGCGTGGGACATTCTTCTGGCTCTGAAGCTTTCTTT
14	NA	TRBV30	NA	TRBJ2-7	CAWSEVASGSEQYF	TGTGCCTGGAGTGAGGTTGCATCAGGCTCCGAGCAGTACTTC
14	NA	TRBV13	NA	TRBJ2-3	CASSLGALTDTQYF	TGTGCCAGCAGCTTAGGGGCCCTCACAGATACGCAGTATTTT
12	NA	TRBV4-2	NA	TRBJ2-1	CASSRGLAEQFF	TGTGCCAGCAGCCGGGGCCTTGCTGAGCAGTTCTTC
13	NA	TRBV30	NA	TRBJ2-1	CAWEAGRFNEQFF	TGTGCCTGGGAGGCAGGGCGATTCAATGAGCAGTTCTTC
14	NA	TRBV27	TRBD1	TRBJ2-7	CASSVGQGFDEQYF	TGTGCCAGCAGTGTGGGACAGGGGTTCGACGAGCAGTACTTC
15	NA	TRBV5-1	NA	TRBJ2-3	CASSVSRRGGDTQYF	TGCGCCAGCAGCGTAAGCCGGCGAGGAGGCGATACGCAGTATTTT
15	NA	TRBV28	NA	TRBJ2-7	CASSTSQGGRSEQYF	TGTGCCAGCAGCACGTCACAGGGCGGCCGGTCCGAGCAGTACTTC
14	once	TRBV6-5	TRBD1	TRBJ2-7	CASRGGTGGYEQYF	TGTGCCAGCAGGGGCGGGACAGGGGGCTACGAGCAGTACTTC
14	NA	TRBV15	TRBD1	TRBJ2-7	CATSQRQGPYEQYF	TGTGCCACCAGCCAGAGACAGGGTCCCTACGAGCAGTACTTC
16	NA	TRBV5-1	TRBD1	TRBJ1-1	CASSPGQGIENTEAFF	TGCGCCAGCAGCCCGGGACAGGGAATAGAGAACACTGAAGCTTTCTTT
16	few	TRBV30	NA	TRBJ1-3	CAWTPVRLVTGNTIYF	TGTGCCTGGACACCCGTAAGATTAGTAACTGGAAACACCATATATTTT
14	NA	TRBV7-2	NA	TRBJ2-7	CASSLDPGSYEQYF	TGTGCCAGCAGCTTGGACCCGGGGTCCTACGAGCAGTACTTC
15	NA	TRBV7-9	TRBD2	TRBJ2-1	CASSGLSGSGNEQFF	TGTGCCAGCAGCGGGTTGAGCGGGAGTGGTAATGAGCAGTTCTTC
15	NA	TRBV6-1	TRBD1	TRBJ1-5	CASSDNRGPNQPQHF	TGTGCCAGCAGTGATAACAGGGGCCCTAATCAGCCCCAGCATTTT
15	NA	TRBV4-2	TRBD1	TRBJ1-1	CASSPLDRVGTEAFF	TGTGCCAGCAGCCCCCTGGACAGGGTGGGCACTGAAGCTTTCTTT
11	NA	TRBV19	NA	TRBJ1-2	CASNSGVGYTF	TGTGCCAGTAATTCCGGGGTTGGCTACACCTTC